Below are 5 T cell receptor beta chains sequenced from a single sample in a study of blood T cell repertoires in COVID-19. The repertoire was sequenced with immunoSEQ multiplex PCR; TCRdb's copy has only in-frame clones and lacks some. The data hold about 59,000 clones, with more than 60% observed a single time. The sample taken for sequencing was peripheral blood. The receptor source for this set is a woman aged 70-85 years with acute or convalescent COVID-19.

The J gene is TRBJ1-2, the V gene TRBV20-1; D not certain. The CDR3 has 18 amino acids. The V end lost 3 bases, the J end lost 5 bases, and 28 bases lay between the germline ends. Germline V CDR1 and CDR2: DFQATT, SNEGSKA (reference sequence). This chain's CDR3 is CSASLGFAGAGAGYGYTF. As DNA, the CDR3 is TGCAGTGCTAGTTTGGGGTTTGCGGGTGCGGGTGCGGGTTATGGCTACACCTTC.

The gene calls are TRBV2 and TRBJ2-5; 11 positions agree with TRBD1. Germline V gene lookup returns CDR1 SNHLY and CDR2 FYNNEI. The CDR3 runs to 15 residues. The V and J ends lost 6 bases and 1 base, in that order; junction bases with no gene match: 4. The CDR3 sequence: CASSGDRGFQETQYF. The CDR3 coding sequence is TGTGCCAGCAGCGGGGACAGGGGGTTCCAAGAGACCCAGTACTTC.

The rearrangement uses TRBV24-1 and TRBJ2-1, with 10 nucleotides matching TRBD2. V was clipped by 5 bases and J by 3 bases; unmatched bases: 6. Germline V CDR1 and CDR2: KGHDR, SFDVKD. CDR3 length: 16 amino acids. CDR3 residues: CATSGSSGGFYNEQFF. In DNA form, the CDR3 reads TGTGCCACCAGTGGGTCTAGCGGGGGATTCTACAATGAGCAGTTCTTC.

There are a few counts of this clone. The V call is TRBV7-9, the J call TRBJ1-3; no firm D call. Per the germline V gene, CDR1 is SEHNR and CDR2 is FQNEAQ (reference sequence). Trimming stripped 0 bases from V and 0 bases from J, with 9 bases between. The CDR3 covers 16 residues. The CDR3 nucleotides are TGTGCCAGCAGCTTAGCCGGCAGGAACTCTGGAAACACCATATATTTT. This codes for CASSLAGRNSGNTIYF.

J is TRBJ2-1 and V is TRBV29-1; D may be TRBD1 (5 bases). V lost 8 bases and J lost 3, with 8 bases in between. From germline, CDR1 is SQVTM and CDR2 ANQGSEA. This CDR3 region has 11 residues. CDR3 DNA sequence: TGCAGCTTGACAGTCTACAATGAGCAGTTCTTC. It specifies CSLTVYNEQFF.